These T cell receptor beta chains were read from a single sample in a study of beta chain features in type 1 diabetes. Assay used: immunoSEQ multiplex PCR; TCRdb lists only in-frame clones, some missing. The sample shows about half a million clones, approximately 31% of them seen only once. The specimen sequenced was naive CD4+ T cells from blood. Every receptor here comes from a man between 18 and 29 years old in good health. CDR3s include the opening cysteine and the closing phenylalanine or tryptophan. Each record gives: V gene, CDR3 protein.

>TRBV4-3
CASSRTQGNYEQYF
>TRBV30
CAWDGQGYGYTF
>TRBV7-2
CASSLGLASPDTQYF
>TRBV2
CASGDRVGTGELFF
>TRBV28
CASSFPGLAGLAKNIQYF
>TRBV5-1
CASSLGPLGGSSYNEQFF
>TRBV9
CASSPLVSPYEQYF
>TRBV6-6
CASSLQETQYF
>TRBV7-2
CASGNQGRYGYTF
>TRBV5-4
CASFGGQNQETQYF
>TRBV30
CAWSKSGSFAYNEQFF
>TRBV9
CASSVFSEQYF
>TRBV10-3
CAISERDQETQYF
>TRBV6-5
CASSYLARAGSYEQYF
>TRBV4-1
CASSQDFGANQETQYF
>TRBV4-2
CASSQGGPGDQETQYF
>TRBV30
CAWSQRTAGELFF
>TRBV5-4
CASSFTGHYEQYF
>TRBV30
CAWSKGLADQETQYF
>TRBV29-1
CSVSDRGSGDTQYF
>TRBV25-1
CASSPTPGQGRSYEQYF
>TRBV5-1
CASSFVGQGETQYF
>TRBV19
CASSIDRGIGEQFF
>TRBV6-1
CASSGPSSSYNEQFF